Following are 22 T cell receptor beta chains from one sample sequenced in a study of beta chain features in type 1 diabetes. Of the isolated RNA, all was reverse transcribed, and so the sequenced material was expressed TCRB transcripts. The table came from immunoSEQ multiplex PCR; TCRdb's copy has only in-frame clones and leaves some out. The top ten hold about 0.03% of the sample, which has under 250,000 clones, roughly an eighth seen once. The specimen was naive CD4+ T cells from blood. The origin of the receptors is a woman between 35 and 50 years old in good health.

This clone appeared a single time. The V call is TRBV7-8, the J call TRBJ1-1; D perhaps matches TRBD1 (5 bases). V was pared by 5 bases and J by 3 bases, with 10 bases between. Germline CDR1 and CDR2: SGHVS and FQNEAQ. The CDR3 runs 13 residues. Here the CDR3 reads CASSPGGDTEAFF. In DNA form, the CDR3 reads TGTGCCAGCAGCCCCGGAGGGGACACTGAAGCTTTCTTT.

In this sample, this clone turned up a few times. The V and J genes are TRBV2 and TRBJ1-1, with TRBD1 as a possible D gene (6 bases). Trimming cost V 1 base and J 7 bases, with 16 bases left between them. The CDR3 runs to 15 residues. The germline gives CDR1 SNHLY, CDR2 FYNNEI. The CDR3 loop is CASSEGGTGFGEAFF. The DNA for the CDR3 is TGTGCCAGCAGTGAAGGTGGAACAGGGTTTGGTGAAGCTTTCTTT.

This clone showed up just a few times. The CDR3, as DNA: TGTGCCAGCGGCAGGGCCCTTAATGAAAAACTGTTTTTT. Residues: CASGRALNEKLFF. The chain couples TRBV11-2 to TRBJ1-4; possibly TRBD1 for D (5 bases). Trimming took off 8 bases at V and 4 bases at J, with 11 bases between the two ends. Germline loops: CDR1 SGHAT, CDR2 FQNNGV. This CDR3 is built from 13 residues.

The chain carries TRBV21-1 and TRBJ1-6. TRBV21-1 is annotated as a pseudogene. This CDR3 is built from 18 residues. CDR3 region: CASSKDGPFAGYNSPLHF. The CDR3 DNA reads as TGTGCCAGCAGCAAAGACGGTCCTTTCGCGGGCTATAATTCACCCCTCCACTTT.

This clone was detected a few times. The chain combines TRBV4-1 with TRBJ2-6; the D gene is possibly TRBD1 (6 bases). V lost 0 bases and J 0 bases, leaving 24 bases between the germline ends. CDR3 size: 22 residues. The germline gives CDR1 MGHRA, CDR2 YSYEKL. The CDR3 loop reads CASSQDRLIGQLRSSGANVLTF. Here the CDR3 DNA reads TGCGCCAGCAGCCAAGATCGACTGATTGGACAGCTAAGGAGCTCTGGGGCCAACGTCCTGACTTTC.

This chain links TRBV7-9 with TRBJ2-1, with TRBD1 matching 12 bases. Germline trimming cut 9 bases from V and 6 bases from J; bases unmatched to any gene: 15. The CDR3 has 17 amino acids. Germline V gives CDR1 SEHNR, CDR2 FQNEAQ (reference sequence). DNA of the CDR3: TGTGCCAGGGGTGGTGTCGAGGGGACAGGGGGCCGCAATGAGCAGTTCTTC. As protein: CARGGVEGTGGRNEQFF.

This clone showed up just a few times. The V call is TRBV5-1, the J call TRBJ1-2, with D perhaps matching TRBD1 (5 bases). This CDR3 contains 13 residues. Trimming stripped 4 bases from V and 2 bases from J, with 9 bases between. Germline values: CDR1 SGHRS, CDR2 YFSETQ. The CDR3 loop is CASSPDKNYGYTF. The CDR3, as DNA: TGCGCCAGCAGCCCGGACAAGAACTATGGCTACACCTTC. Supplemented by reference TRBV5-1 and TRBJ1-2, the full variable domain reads KAGVTQTPRYLIKTRGQQVTLSCSPISGHRSVSWYQQTPGQGLQFLFEYFSETQRNKGNFPGRFSGRQFSNSRSEMNVSTLELGDSALYLCASSPDKNYGYTFGSGTRLTVV.

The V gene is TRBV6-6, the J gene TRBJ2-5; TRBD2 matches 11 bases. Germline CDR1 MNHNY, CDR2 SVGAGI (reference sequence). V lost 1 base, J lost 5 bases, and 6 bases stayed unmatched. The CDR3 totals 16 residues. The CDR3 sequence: CASSYFSGGVKETQYF. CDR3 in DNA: TGTGCCAGCAGTTACTTTAGCGGGGGGGTAAAGGAGACCCAGTACTTC.

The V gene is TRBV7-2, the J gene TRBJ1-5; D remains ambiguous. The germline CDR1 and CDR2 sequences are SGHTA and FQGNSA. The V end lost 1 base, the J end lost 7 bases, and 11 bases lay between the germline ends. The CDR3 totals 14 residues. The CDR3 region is CASSLVNGQQPQHF. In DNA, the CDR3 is TGTGCCAGCAGCTTAGTTAATGGCCAACAGCCCCAGCATTTT.

CDR3 sequence: CASSPGSNSYEQYF. The CDR3 DNA is TGCGCCAGCAGCCCTGGCAGTAACTCCTACGAGCAGTACTTC. The chain carries TRBV5-1 and TRBJ2-7; D uncertain. V was trimmed by 4 bases and J by 0 bases, leaving 11 bases between them. The CDR3 is made up of 14 amino acids. CDR1 and CDR2 from the germline V gene are SGHRS and YFSETQ.

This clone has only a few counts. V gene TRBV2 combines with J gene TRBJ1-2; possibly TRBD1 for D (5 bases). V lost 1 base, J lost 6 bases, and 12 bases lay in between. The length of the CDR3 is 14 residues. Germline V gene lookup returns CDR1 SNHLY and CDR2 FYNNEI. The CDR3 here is CASSEGRVRDGYTF. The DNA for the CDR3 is TGTGCCAGCAGTGAAGGAAGGGTCAGGGATGGCTACACCTTC.

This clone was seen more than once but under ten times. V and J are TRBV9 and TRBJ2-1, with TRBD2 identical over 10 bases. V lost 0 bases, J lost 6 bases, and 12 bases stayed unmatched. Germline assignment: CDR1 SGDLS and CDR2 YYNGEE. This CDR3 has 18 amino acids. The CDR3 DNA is TGTGCCAGCAGCGTAGGGGCCTCTAGCGGGGGATCCCTCAATGAGCAGTTCTTC. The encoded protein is CASSVGASSGGSLNEQFF.

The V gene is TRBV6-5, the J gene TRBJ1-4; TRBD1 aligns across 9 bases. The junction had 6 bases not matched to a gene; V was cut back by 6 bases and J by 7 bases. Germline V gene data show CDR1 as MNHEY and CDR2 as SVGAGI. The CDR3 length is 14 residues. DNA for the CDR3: TGTGCCAGCAGGAAACAGGGGGCAGGTGAAAAACTGTTTTTT. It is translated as CASRKQGAGEKLFF.

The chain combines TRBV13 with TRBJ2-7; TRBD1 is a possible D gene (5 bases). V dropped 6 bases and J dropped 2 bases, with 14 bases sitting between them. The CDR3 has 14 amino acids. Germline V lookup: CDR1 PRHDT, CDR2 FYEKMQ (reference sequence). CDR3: CASRRAGRTYEQYF. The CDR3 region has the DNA TGTGCCAGCAGACGCGCAGGGCGCACCTACGAGCAGTACTTC.

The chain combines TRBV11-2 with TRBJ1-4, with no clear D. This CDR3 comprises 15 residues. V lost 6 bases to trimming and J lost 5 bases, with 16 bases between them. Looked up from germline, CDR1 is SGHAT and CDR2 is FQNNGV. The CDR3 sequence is CASRSLRTKNEKLFF. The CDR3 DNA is TGTGCCAGCAGATCGCTCCGGACTAAAAATGAAAAACTGTTTTTT.

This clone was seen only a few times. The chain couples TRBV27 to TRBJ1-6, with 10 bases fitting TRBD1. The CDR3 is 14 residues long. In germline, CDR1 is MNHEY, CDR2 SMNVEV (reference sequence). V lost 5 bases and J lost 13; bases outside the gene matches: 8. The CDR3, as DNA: TGTGCCAGCAGTCTCACCGGGACAGGGGACCCCCTCCACTTT. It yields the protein CASSLTGTGDPLHF.

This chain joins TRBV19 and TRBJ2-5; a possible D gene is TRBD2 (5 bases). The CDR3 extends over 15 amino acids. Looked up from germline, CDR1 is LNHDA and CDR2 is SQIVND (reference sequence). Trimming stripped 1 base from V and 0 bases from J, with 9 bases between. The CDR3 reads CASSIGLGDQETQYF. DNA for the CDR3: TGTGCCAGTAGTATAGGCCTCGGGGACCAAGAGACCCAGTACTTC.

CDR3 protein: CASSQAGGSTNEKLFF. CDR3 nucleotides: TGTGCCAGCAGCCAAGCTGGGGGGTCAACTAATGAAAAACTGTTTTTT. The chain recombines TRBV4-2 with TRBJ1-4, with a weak D call TRBD1 (5 bases). V was trimmed by 1 base and J by 0 bases, leaving 9 bases between them. The germline V gene has CDR1 LGHNA and CDR2 YNFKEQ. This CDR3 region has 16 residues.

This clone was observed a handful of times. This CDR3 reads CAISESGGLINEKLFF. DNA of the CDR3: TGTGCCATCAGTGAAAGTGGGGGCCTTATTAATGAAAAACTGTTTTTT. The V and J genes are TRBV10-3 and TRBJ1-4; maybe TRBD1 (6 bases). Germline CDR1 ENHRY, CDR2 SYGVKD. V was shortened by 3 bases and J by 4 bases, with 15 bases between the two germline ends. The CDR3 runs 16 residues.

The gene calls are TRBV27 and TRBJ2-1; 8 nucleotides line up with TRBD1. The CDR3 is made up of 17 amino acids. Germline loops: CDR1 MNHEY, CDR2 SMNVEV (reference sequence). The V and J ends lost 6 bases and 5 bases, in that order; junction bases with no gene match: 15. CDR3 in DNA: TGTGCCAGCAGCCGTACGCGGACAGGGAGATTCAACAATGAGCAGTTCTTC. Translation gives CASSRTRTGRFNNEQFF.

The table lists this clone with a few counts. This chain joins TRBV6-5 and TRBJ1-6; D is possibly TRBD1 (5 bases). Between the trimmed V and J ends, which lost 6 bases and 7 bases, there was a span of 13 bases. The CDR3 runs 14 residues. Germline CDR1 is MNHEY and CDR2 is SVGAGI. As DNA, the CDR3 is TGTGCCAGCAGCGCGACAGAAGCCAATTCACCCCTCCACTTT. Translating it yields CASSATEANSPLHF.

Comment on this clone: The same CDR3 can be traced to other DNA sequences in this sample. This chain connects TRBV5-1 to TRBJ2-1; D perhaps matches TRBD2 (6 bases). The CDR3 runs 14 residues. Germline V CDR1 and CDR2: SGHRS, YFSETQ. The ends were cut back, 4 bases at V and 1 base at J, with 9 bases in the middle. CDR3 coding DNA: TGCGCCAGCAGCCCCGGGGGTTCCTACAATGAGCAGTTCTTC. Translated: CASSPGGSYNEQFF.